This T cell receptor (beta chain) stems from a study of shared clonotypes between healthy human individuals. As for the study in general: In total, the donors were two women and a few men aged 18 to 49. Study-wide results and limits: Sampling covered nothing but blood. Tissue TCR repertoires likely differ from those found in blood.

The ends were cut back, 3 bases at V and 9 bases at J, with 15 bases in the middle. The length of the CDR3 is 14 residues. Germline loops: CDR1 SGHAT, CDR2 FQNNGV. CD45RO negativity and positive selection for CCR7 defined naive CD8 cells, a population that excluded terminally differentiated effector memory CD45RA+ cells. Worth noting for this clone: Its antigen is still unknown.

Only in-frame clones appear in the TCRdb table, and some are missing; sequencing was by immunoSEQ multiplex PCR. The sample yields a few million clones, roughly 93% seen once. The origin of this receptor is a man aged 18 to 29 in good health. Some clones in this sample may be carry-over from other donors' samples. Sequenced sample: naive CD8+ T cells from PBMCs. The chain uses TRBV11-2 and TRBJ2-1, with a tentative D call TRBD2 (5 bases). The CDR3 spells CASSFTRASREQFF. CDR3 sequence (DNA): TGTGCCAGCAGCTTTACTAGGGCGTCTCGTGAGCAGTTCTTC.